This T cell receptor (beta chain) came from a study of OX40 agonist ivuxolimab in advanced cancers. Study summary: Ivuxolimab was administered intravenously to patients at 0.01 to 10 mg/kg every 2 weeks.

Using immunoSEQ multiplex PCR, the repertoire was profiled, and TCRdb retains in-frame clones only, with some absent. Of 60,000 to 75,000 clones in the sample, approximately 80% are singletons; the top ten hold 1% to 1.5%. The table lists this clone with a few counts. Sequencing was performed on CD4+ or CD8+ T cells sorted from blood, taken in a trial of the OX40 agonist ivuxolimab. The TCR comes from an adult with an advanced solid tumor such as melanoma, head and neck, liver or kidney cancer.

The CDR3 DNA sequence: TGTGCCAGCAGTCCTCCAGGGTCCTACGAGCAGTACTTC. Translating it yields CASSPPGSYEQYF. The V gene is TRBV7-3, the J gene TRBJ2-7; D may be TRBD1 (5 bases). Trimming took 6 bases from V and 1 from J, leaving 10 bases between them. Germline values: CDR1 SGHTA, CDR2 FQGTGA. The CDR3 runs 13 residues.